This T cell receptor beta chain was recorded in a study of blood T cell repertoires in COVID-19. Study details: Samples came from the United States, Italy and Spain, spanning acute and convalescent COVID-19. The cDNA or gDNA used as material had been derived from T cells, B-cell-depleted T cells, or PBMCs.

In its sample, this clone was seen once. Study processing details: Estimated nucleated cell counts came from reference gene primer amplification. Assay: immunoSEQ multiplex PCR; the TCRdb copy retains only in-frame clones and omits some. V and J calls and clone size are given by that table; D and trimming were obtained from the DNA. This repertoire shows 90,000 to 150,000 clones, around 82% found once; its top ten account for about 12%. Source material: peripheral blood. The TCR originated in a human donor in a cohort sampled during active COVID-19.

DNA of the CDR3: TGTGCCATCAGTGGTAGCGGGGGGGCAACCGGGGAGCTGTTTTTT. Amino acids: CAISGSGGATGELFF. This sequence joins TRBV10-3 and TRBJ2-2; 11 nucleotides line up with TRBD2. The trim removed 4 bases at V and 5 bases at J, leaving 3 bases unmatched. This CDR3 contains 15 residues. Per germline, CDR1 ENHRY and CDR2 SYGVKD.